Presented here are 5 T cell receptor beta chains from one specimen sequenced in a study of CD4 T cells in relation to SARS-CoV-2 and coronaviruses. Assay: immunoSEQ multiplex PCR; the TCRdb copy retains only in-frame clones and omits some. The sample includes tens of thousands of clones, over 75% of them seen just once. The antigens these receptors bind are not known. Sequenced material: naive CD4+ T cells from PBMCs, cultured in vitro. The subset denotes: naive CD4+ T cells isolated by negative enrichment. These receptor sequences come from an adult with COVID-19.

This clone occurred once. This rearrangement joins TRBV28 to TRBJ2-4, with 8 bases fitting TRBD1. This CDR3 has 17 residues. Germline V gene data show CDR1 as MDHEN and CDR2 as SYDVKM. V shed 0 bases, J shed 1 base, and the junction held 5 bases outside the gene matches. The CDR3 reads CASSLWQGAWAKNIQYF. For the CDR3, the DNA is TGTGCCAGCAGTTTATGGCAGGGGGCTTGGGCCAAAAACATTCAGTACTTC.

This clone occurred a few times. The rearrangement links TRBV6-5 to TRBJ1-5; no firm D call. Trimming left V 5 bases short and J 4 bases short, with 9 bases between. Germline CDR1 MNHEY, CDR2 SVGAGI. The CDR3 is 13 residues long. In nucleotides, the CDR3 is TGTGCCAGCAGTCGGACTGGTAATCAGCCCCAGCATTTT. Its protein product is CASSRTGNQPQHF.

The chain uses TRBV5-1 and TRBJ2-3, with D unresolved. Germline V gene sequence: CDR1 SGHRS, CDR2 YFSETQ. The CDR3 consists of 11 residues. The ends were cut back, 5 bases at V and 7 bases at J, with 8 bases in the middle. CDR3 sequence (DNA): TGCGCCAGCAGTGATTCAAATACGCAGTATTTT. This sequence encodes CASSDSNTQYF.

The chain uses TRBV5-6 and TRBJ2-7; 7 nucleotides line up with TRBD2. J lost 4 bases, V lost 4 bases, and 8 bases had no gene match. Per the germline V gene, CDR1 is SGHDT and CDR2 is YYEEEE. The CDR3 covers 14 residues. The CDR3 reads CASSPIRREYEQYF. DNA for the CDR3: TGTGCCAGCAGCCCAATCCGGCGGGAGTACGAGCAGTACTTC. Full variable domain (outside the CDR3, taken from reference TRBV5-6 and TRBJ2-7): DAGVTQSPTHLIKTRGQQVTLRCSPKSGHDTVSWYQQALGQGPQFIFQYYEEEERQRGNFPDRFSGHQFPNYSSELNVNALLLGDSALYLCASSPIRREYEQYFGPGTRLTVT.

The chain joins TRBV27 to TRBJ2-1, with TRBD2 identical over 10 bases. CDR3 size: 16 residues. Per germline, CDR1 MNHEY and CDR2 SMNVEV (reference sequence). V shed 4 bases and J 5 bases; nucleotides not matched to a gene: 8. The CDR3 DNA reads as TGTGCCAGCAGTTCGTCCGGGACTAGCGTGAACAATGAGCAGTTCTTC. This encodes CASSSSGTSVNNEQFF.